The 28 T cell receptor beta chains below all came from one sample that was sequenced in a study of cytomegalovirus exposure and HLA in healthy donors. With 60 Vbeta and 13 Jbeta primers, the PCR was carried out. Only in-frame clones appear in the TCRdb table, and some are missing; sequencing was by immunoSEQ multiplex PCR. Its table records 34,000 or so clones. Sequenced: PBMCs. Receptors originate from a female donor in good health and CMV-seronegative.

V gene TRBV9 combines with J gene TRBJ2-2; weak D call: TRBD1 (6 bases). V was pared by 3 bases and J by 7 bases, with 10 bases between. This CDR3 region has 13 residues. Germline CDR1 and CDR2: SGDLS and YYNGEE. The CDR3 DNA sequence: TGTGCCAGCAGCGGACAGGAGAACGGGGAGCTGTTTTTT. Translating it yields CASSGQENGELFF.

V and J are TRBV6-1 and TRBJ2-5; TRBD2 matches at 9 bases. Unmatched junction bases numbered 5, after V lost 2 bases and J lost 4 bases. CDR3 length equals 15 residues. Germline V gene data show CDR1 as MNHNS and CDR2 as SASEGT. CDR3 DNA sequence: TGTGCCAGCAGTGAACTCCCAGCGGGGGGAGAGACCCAGTACTTC. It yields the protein CASSELPAGGETQYF.

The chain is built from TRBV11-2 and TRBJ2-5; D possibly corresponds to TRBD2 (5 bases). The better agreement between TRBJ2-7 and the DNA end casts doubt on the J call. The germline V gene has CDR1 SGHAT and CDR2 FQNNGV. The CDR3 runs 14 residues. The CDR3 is CASSQDRDSYEQYF. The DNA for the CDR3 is TGTGCCAGCAGCCAGGACCGGGACTCCTACGAGCAGTACTTC.

CDR3 amino acids: CASSESDRPNTEAFF. CDR3 nucleotide sequence: TGTGCCAGCAGTGAATCCGACAGGCCGAACACTGAAGCTTTCTTT. The chain uses TRBV6-1 and TRBJ1-1; D is perhaps TRBD1 (6 bases). V gave up 2 bases and J gave up 1 base, with 11 bases separating them. The CDR3 has 15 amino acids. Germline-derived CDR1 and CDR2 are MNHNS and SASEGT.

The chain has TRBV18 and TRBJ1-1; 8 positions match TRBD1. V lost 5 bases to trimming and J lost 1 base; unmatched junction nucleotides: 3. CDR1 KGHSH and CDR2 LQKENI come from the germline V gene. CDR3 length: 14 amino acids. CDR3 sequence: CASSTDRGNTEAFF. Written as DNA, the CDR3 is TGTGCCAGCTCAACCGACAGGGGGAACACTGAAGCTTTCTTT. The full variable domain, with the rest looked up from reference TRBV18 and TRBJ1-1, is NAGVMQNPRHLVRRRGQEARLRCSPMKGHSHVYWYRQLPEEGLKFMVYLQKENIIDESGMPKERFSAEFPKEGPSILRIQQVVRGDSAAYFCASSTDRGNTEAFFGQGTRLTVV.

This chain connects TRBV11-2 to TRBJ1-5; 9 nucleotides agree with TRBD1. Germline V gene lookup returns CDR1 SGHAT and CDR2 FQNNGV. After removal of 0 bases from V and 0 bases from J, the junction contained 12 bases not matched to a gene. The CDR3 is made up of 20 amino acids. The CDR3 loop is CASSLDGTGGPRPSNQPQHF. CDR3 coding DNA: TGTGCCAGCAGCTTAGACGGCACAGGGGGCCCCCGACCTAGCAATCAGCCCCAGCATTTT. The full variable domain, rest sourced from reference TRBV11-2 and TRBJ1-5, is EAGVAQSPRYKIIEKRQSVAFWCNPISGHATLYWYQQILGQGPKLLIQFQNNGVVDDSQLPKDRFSAERLKGVDSTLKIQPAKLEDSAVYLCASSLDGTGGPRPSNQPQHFGDGTRLSIL.

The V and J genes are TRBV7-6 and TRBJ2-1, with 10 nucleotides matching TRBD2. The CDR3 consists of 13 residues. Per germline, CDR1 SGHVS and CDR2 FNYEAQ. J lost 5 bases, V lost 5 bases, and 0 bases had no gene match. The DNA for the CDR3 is TGTGCCAGCAGCAGCGGGGGGGACAATGAGCAGTTCTTC. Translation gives CASSSGGDNEQFF.

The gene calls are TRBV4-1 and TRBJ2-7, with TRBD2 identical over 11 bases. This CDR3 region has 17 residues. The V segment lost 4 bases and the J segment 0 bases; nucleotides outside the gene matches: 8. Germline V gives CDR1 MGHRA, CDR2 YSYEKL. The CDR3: CASSPLLAGDHSYEQYF. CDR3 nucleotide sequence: TGCGCCAGCAGCCCCTTACTAGCGGGGGATCACTCCTACGAGCAGTACTTC.

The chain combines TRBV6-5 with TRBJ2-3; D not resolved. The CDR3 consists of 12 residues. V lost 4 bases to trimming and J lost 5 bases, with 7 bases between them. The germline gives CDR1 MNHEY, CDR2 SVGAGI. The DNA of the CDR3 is TGTGCCAGCAGTTCTGTCAGAGATACGCAGTATTTT. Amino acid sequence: CASSSVRDTQYF.

This CDR3 reads CASSFWTGGNEKLFF. For the CDR3, the DNA is TGTGCCAGCAGCTTCTGGACAGGCGGTAATGAAAAACTGTTTTTT. The rearrangement uses TRBV7-8 and TRBJ1-4, with 7 nucleotides matching TRBD1. Germline CDR1 reads SGHVS; CDR2 reads FQNEAQ. The trim removed 3 bases at V and 4 bases at J, leaving 5 bases unmatched. The length of the CDR3 is 15 residues.

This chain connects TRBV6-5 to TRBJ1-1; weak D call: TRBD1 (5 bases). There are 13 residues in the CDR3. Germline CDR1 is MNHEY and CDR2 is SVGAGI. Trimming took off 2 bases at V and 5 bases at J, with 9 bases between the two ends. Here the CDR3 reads CASSYRGATEAFF. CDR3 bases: TGTGCCAGCAGTTACCGTGGGGCGACTGAAGCTTTCTTT.

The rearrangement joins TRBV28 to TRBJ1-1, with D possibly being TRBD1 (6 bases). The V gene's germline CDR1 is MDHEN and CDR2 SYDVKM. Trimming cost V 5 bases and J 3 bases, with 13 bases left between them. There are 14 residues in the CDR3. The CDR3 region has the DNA TGTGCCAGCAGTACAGGGTTCGGTTACACTGAAGCTTTCTTT. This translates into CASSTGFGYTEAFF.

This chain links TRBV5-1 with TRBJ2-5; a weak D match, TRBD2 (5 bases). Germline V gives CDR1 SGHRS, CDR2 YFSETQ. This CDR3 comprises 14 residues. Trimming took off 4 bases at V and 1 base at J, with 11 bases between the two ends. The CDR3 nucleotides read TGCGCCAGCAGCGTGGGGAGTCTCCAAGAGACCCAGTACTTC. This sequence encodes CASSVGSLQETQYF.

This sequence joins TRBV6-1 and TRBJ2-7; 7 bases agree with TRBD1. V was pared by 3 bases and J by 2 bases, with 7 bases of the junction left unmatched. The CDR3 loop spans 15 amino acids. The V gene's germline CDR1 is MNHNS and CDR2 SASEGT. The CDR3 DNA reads TGTGCCAGCAGTGAGGCCCACAGGGGCGCCTACGAGCAGTACTTC. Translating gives CASSEAHRGAYEQYF.

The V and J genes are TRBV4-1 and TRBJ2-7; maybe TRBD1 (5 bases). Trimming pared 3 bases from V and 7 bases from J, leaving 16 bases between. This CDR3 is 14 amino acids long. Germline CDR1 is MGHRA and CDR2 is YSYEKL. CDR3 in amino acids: CASSQAGPPREQYF. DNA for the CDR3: TGCGCCAGCAGCCAGGCAGGGCCCCCGAGGGAGCAGTACTTC.

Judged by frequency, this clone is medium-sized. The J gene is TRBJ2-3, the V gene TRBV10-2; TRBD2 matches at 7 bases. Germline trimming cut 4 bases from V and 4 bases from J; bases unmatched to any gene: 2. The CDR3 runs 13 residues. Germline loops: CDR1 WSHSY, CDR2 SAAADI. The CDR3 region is CASSGLAPDTQYF. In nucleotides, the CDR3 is TGCGCCAGCAGTGGACTAGCCCCAGATACGCAGTATTTT.

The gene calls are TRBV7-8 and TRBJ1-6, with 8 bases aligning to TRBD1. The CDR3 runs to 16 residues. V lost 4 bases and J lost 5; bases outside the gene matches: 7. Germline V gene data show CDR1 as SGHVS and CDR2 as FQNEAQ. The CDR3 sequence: CASSSVRQGNNSPLHF. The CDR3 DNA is TGTGCCAGCAGCTCAGTCCGACAGGGGAATAATTCACCCCTCCACTTT.

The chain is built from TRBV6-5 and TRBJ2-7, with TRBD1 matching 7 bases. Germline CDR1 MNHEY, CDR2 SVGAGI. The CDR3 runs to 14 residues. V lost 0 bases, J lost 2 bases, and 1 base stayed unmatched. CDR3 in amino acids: CASSYSDRPYEQYF. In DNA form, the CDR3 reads TGTGCCAGCAGTTACTCGGACAGGCCCTACGAGCAGTACTTC.

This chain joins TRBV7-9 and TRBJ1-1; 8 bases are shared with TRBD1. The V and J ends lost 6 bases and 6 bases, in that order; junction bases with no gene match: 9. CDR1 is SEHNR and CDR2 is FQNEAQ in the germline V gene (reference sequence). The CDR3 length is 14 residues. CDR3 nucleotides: TGTGCCAGCAGTTCAACACAGGGGGTCTCTGAAGCTTTCTTT. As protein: CASSSTQGVSEAFF.

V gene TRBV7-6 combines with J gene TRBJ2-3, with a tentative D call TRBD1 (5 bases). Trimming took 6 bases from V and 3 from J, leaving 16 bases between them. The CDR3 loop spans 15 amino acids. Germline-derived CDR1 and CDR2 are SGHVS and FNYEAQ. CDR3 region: CASSGAGSTTDTQYF. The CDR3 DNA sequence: TGTGCCAGCAGTGGGGCAGGGTCGACAACAGATACGCAGTATTTT.

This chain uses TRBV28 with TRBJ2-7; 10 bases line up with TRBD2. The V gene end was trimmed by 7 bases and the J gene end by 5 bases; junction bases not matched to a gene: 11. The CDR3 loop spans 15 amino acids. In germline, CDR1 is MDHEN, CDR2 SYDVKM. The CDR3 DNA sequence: TGTGCCAGCAAGGGGGAAAGCGGGGGGGACAACGAGCAGTACTTC. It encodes CASKGESGGDNEQYF.

The CDR3 region has the DNA TGTGCCAGCAGCCCTCGACAGGGACCCTACGAGCAGTACTTC. Its translation is CASSPRQGPYEQYF. The chain recombines TRBV7-6 with TRBJ2-7; 7 positions agree with TRBD1. The CDR3 is 14 residues long. Germline V gene lookup returns CDR1 SGHVS and CDR2 FNYEAQ. V lost 5 bases and J lost 2; bases outside the gene matches: 6. Together with reference TRBV7-6 and TRBJ2-7, the CDR3 gives the full variable domain: GAGVSQSPRYKVTKRGQDVALRCDPISGHVSLYWYRQALGQGPEFLTYFNYEAQQDKSGLPNDRFSAERPEGSISTLTIQRTEQRDSAMYRCASSPRQGPYEQYFGPGTRLTVT.

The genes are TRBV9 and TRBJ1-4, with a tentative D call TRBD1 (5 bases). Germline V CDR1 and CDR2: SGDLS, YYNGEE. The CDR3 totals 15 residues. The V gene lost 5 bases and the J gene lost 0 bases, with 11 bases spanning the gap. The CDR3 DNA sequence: TGTGCCAGCAGAGCCGGACAAGCAACTAATGAAAAACTGTTTTTT. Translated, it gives CASRAGQATNEKLFF.

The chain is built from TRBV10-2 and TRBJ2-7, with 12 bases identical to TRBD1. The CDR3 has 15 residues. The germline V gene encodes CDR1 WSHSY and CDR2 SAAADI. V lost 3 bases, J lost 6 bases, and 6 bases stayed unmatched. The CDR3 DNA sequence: TGCGCCAGCAGTGATCAGGGACAGGGGGCCCGCGAGCAGTACTTC. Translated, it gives CASSDQGQGAREQYF.

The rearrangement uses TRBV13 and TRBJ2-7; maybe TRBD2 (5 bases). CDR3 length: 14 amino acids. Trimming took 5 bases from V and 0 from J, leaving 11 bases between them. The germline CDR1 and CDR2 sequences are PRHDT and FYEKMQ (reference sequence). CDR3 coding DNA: TGTGCCAGCAGCCCAGGAGGATACTCCTACGAGCAGTACTTC. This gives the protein CASSPGGYSYEQYF.

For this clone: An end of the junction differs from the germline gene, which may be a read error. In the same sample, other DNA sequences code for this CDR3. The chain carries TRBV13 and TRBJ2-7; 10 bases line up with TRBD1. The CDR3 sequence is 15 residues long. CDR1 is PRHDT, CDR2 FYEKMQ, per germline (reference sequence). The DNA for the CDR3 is TGTGCCAGCAGCCGAACGGGACAGGGGTTTTACGAGCAGTACTTT. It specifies CASSRTGQGFYEQYF. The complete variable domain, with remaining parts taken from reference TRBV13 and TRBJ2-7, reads AAGVIQSPRHLIKEKRETATLKCYPIPRHDTVYWYQQGPGQDPQFLISFYEKMQSDKGSIPDRFSAQQFSDYHSELNMSSLELGDSALYFCASSRTGQGFYEQYFGPGTRLTVT.

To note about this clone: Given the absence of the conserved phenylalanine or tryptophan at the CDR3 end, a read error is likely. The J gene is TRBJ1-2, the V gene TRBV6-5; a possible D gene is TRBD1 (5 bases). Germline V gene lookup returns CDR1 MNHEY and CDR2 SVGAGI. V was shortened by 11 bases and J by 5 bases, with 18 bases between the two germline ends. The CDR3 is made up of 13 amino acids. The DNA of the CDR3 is TGTGCCGCCCGGGGGGATATAGGGTATGGCTACACCCTC. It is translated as CAARGDIGYGYTL.

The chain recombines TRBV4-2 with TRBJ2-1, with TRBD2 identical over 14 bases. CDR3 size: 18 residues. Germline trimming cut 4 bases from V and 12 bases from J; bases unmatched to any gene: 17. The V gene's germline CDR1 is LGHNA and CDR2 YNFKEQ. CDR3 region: CASSPGQTGLAGGGGQFF. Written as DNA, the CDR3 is TGTGCCAGCAGCCCGGGACAGACTGGACTAGCGGGGGGCGGTGGGCAGTTCTTC.